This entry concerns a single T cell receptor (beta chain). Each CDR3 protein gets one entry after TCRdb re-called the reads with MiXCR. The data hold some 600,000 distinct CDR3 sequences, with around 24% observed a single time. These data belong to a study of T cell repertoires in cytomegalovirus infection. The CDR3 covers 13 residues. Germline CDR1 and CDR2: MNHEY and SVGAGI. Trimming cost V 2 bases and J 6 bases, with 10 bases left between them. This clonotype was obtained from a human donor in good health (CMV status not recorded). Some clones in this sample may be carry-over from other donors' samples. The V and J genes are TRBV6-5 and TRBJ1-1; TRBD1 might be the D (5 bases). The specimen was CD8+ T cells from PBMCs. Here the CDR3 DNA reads TGTGCCAGCAGTTACGCCGAGGGGTCTGAAGCTTTCTTT. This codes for CASSYAEGSEAFF.